This T cell receptor beta chain is drawn from a study of low-dose radiotherapy and immunotherapy resistance in tumors. Across the study: Cyclophosphamide went in intravenously at 200 mg/m2 every two weeks, one day before radiation and immunotherapy.

The time point denotes: before trial treatment. Deletions cut 2 bases from V and 2 bases from J, with 12 bases between. Germline lookup yields CDR1 SGHTS and CDR2 YDEGEE. This CDR3 region has 15 residues. Amplification, which lasted 15 to 20 PCR cycles, used a constant-region primer and V-primer adapter to amplify TCRs. TCRdb processed the reads anew with MiXCR; each CDR3 protein has one entry. The sample yields about 50,000 distinct CDR3 sequences, roughly 10% seen once. This clonotype was counted at least ten times. Sequencing was performed on PBMCs, taken before treatment. The chain joins TRBV5-8 to TRBJ2-3; unclear D gene. The clonotype comes from a female donor with ovarian cancer. The CDR3 protein is CASSFHRALTDTQYF. CDR3 DNA: TGTGCCAGCAGCTTCCACCGGGCCCTCACAGATACGCAGTATTTT.